Following are 25 T cell receptor beta chains from one sample sequenced in a study of early T cells in non-severe SARS-CoV-2 infection. TCRdb called the 5' RACE reads again in MiXCR, with one record for every CDR3 protein. The repertoire holds just under 65,000 distinct CDR3 sequences, with approximately 11% as singletons. This specimen was whole blood, taken at baseline. Every receptor here comes from an adult who was a healthcare worker with PCR-confirmed SARS-CoV-2 infection or an uninfected control (not recorded which).

This clonotype was seen repeatedly, ten times or more. The gene calls are TRBV12-3 or TRBV12-4 and TRBJ2-1; 8 bases match TRBD2. The J segment lost 5 bases and the V segment lost 6 bases, leaving 12 bases of the junction unmatched. The CDR3 has 16 residues. CDR3 in amino acids: CASRGLVGLKHNEQFF. The DNA of the CDR3 is TGTGCCAGCAGGGGACTAGTTGGACTGAAACACAATGAGCAGTTCTTC.

The rearrangement uses TRBV11-2 and TRBJ2-4; 7 positions agree with TRBD2. From germline, CDR1 is SGHAT and CDR2 FQNNGV. V shed 1 base and J 1 base; nucleotides not matched to a gene: 4. The CDR3 loop spans 16 amino acids. For the CDR3, the DNA is TGTGCCAGCAGCTTAGGAACCGGGGGGGCCAAAAACATTCAGTACTTC. As protein: CASSLGTGGAKNIQYF.

The chain employs TRBV11-2 and TRBJ1-6; D is undetermined. Trimming took off 6 bases at V and 5 bases at J, with 11 bases between the two ends. Germline assignment: CDR1 SGHAT and CDR2 FQNNGV. The CDR3 runs to 14 residues. For the CDR3, the DNA is TGTGCCAGCAGTCACGCCGGGGATAATTCACCCCTCCACTTT. Protein product: CASSHAGDNSPLHF.

In this sample, this clonotype turned up a few times. This chain joins TRBV29-1 and TRBJ2-5; 8 nucleotides agree with TRBD2. V lost 2 bases, J lost 4 bases, and 3 bases stayed unmatched. The CDR3 extends over 13 amino acids. Germline V lookup: CDR1 SQVTM, CDR2 ANQGSEA. The DNA of the CDR3 is TGCAGCGTTGAAATCCTAGCGGGAGAGACCCAGTACTTC. It is translated as CSVEILAGETQYF.

The rearrangement links TRBV7-6 to TRBJ1-5; maybe TRBD1 (6 bases). Germline CDR1 SGHVS, CDR2 FNYEAQ. V lost 5 bases and J lost 4, with 15 bases in between. The CDR3 sequence is 15 residues long. This chain's CDR3 is CASSPAPGDNQPQHF. The CDR3 DNA sequence: TGTGCCAGCAGCCCCGCGCCAGGGGATAATCAGCCCCAGCATTTT.

This clonotype was picked up a small number of times. The rearrangement uses TRBV20-1 and TRBJ2-7; 8 nucleotides align to TRBD1. The CDR3 length is 12 residues. Trimming removed 3 bases from V and 2 bases from J; junction bases left unmatched: 0. Looked up from germline, CDR1 is DFQATT and CDR2 is SNEGSKA (reference sequence). DNA for the CDR3: TGCAGTGCTAGGGGACAGGCCTACGAGCAGTACTTC. Protein: CSARGQAYEQYF.

V and J are TRBV5-6 and TRBJ2-3; D not resolved. CDR1 and CDR2 (germline): SGHDT, YYEEEE. The CDR3 contains 16 residues. The V and J ends lost 2 bases and 0 bases respectively, with 13 bases between them. The CDR3 DNA follows: TGTGCCAGCAGCTTTATCCCCCAACCTAGCACAGATACGCAGTATTTT. Translated: CASSFIPQPSTDTQYF.

This clonotype was counted a few times. The CDR3 is CASSPSGAGYGYTF. The CDR3 DNA sequence: TGTGCCAGCAGCCCTTCGGGGGCGGGCTATGGCTACACCTTC. This chain connects TRBV7-9 to TRBJ1-2; D might be TRBD1 (6 bases). V lost 5 bases, J lost 4 bases, and 14 bases lay in between. Germline CDR1 and CDR2: SEHNR and FQNEAQ (reference sequence). The CDR3 covers 14 residues.

The chain has TRBV15 and TRBJ1-2; no reliable D call. In germline, CDR1 is LNHNV, CDR2 YYDKDF (reference sequence). Trimming shortened V by 0 bases and J by 6 bases, and 11 bases separated the two germline ends. There are 14 residues in the CDR3. CDR3 residues: CATSRDRRGDGYTF. Here the CDR3 DNA reads TGTGCCACCAGCAGAGATCGACGCGGGGATGGCTACACCTTC.

This clonotype was observed a few times. The genes are TRBV20-1 and TRBJ2-5; 9 bases agree with TRBD2. The CDR3 length is 17 residues. V trimming: 0 bases; J trimming: 1 base; junction bases outside the gene matches: 9. Germline loops: CDR1 DFQATT, CDR2 SNEGSKA (reference sequence). The CDR3 loop is CSARDQGLAGSQETQYF. CDR3 DNA: TGCAGTGCTAGAGATCAGGGGCTAGCGGGGAGCCAAGAGACCCAGTACTTC.

Only a few counts were recorded for this clonotype. The CDR3 DNA reads as TGTGCCACTGCGAACAGGGAGGAAGCTTTCTTT. Translating gives CATANREEAFF. This chain joins TRBV15 and TRBJ1-1, with D perhaps matching TRBD1 (6 bases). Germline CDR1 is LNHNV and CDR2 is YYDKDF (reference sequence). Trimming cost V 9 bases and J 8 bases, with 13 bases left between them. CDR3 length equals 11 residues.

This clonotype was observed a few times. This sequence joins TRBV28 and TRBJ2-1; 7 bases map to TRBD1. Per the germline V gene, CDR1 is MDHEN and CDR2 is SYDVKM. The CDR3 covers 15 residues. The V gene end was trimmed by 0 bases and the J gene end by 5 bases; junction bases not matched to a gene: 4. DNA of the CDR3: TGTGCCAGCAGTTTATGGGCCGGACAGGACAATGAGCAGTTCTTC. This gives the protein CASSLWAGQDNEQFF.

The genes are TRBV5-1 and TRBJ1-2; TRBD1 might be the D (5 bases). Trimming removed 4 bases from V and 3 bases from J, with 13 bases in between. The CDR3 length is 14 residues. Germline V gene data show CDR1 as SGHRS and CDR2 as YFSETQ. The CDR3 nucleotides read TGCGCCAGCAGCAGGCAGGGTCGCGACTATGGCTACACCTTC. Translation gives CASSRQGRDYGYTF. The full variable domain, its missing parts supplied by reference TRBV5-1 and TRBJ1-2, is KAGVTQTPRYLIKTRGQQVTLSCSPISGHRSVSWYQQTPGQGLQFLFEYFSETQRNKGNFPGRFSGRQFSNSRSEMNVSTLELGDSALYLCASSRQGRDYGYTFGSGTRLTVV.

This chain uses TRBV20-1 with TRBJ2-7; no reliable D call. This CDR3 region has 16 residues. V was trimmed by 3 bases and J by 2 bases, leaving 20 bases between them. Germline CDR1 and CDR2: DFQATT and SNEGSKA (reference sequence). The CDR3 DNA reads as TGCAGTGCTAGGGACCGGAGAGCGAGTACAACCTACGAGCAGTACTTC. Translating gives CSARDRRASTTYEQYF.

This chain joins TRBV2 and TRBJ1-1; unclear D gene. The CDR3 is made up of 15 amino acids. Germline loops: CDR1 SNHLY, CDR2 FYNNEI. Between the trimmed V and J ends, which lost 4 bases and 5 bases, there was a span of 17 bases. The CDR3 nucleotides are TGTGCCAGCAGTGCCCCCCCAGGTCGGGCAACTGAAGCTTTCTTT. Translating gives CASSAPPGRATEAFF. Full variable domain (rest looked up from reference TRBV2 and TRBJ1-1): EPEVTQTPSHQVTQMGQEVILRCVPISNHLYFYWYRQILGQKVEFLVSFYNNEISEKSEIFDDQFSVERPDGSNFTLKIRSTKLEDSAMYFCASSAPPGRATEAFFGQGTRLTVV.

This rearrangement joins TRBV11-2 to TRBJ2-3, with D possibly being TRBD1 or TRBD2 (5 bases each). Germline V CDR1 and CDR2: SGHAT, FQNNGV. V lost 0 bases to trimming and J lost 3 bases, with 7 bases between them. This CDR3 spans 14 amino acids. The CDR3 DNA follows: TGTGCCAGCAGCTTAGAGAGGGGAACAGATACGCAGTATTTT. Protein product: CASSLERGTDTQYF.

The rearrangement links TRBV5-1 to TRBJ2-2; 10 bases are a match to TRBD2. The CDR3 length is 18 residues. The J segment lost 2 bases and the V segment lost 0 bases, leaving 7 bases of the junction unmatched. In germline, CDR1 is SGHRS, CDR2 YFSETQ. CDR3 sequence reads: CASSLVWGLATNTGELFF. CDR3 in DNA: TGCGCCAGCAGCTTGGTGTGGGGACTAGCGACAAACACCGGGGAGCTGTTTTTT.

This clonotype was seen repeatedly, ten times or more. V and J are TRBV20-1 and TRBJ1-5; 7 nucleotides line up with TRBD1. The germline V gene has CDR1 DFQATT and CDR2 SNEGSKA (reference sequence). The CDR3 consists of 15 residues. The V and J ends lost 5 bases and 5 bases, in that order; junction bases with no gene match: 12. The CDR3 is CSAVVGTQGDQPQHF. CDR3 in DNA: TGCAGTGCTGTAGTCGGGACGCAGGGGGATCAGCCCCAGCATTTT.

The J gene is TRBJ2-7, the V gene TRBV5-3; D gene ambiguous. TRBV5-3 belongs to the ORF category, with a function that is uncertain. The V gene lost 0 bases and the J gene lost 7 bases, with 11 bases spanning the gap. The CDR3 extends over 13 amino acids. The CDR3 DNA sequence: TGTGCCAGAAGCTTGGATCCGGGTAATGAGCAGTACTTC. It specifies CARSLDPGNEQYF.

This clonotype was detected ten times or more. The chain uses TRBV7-9 and TRBJ2-3; D gene uncertain. In germline, CDR1 is SEHNR, CDR2 FQNEAQ (reference sequence). V lost 5 bases, J lost 1 base, and 10 bases lay in between. The CDR3 extends over 14 amino acids. The CDR3 bases are TGTGCCAGCAGCCTAGGCAGCGGCACAGATACGCAGTATTTT. This codes for CASSLGSGTDTQYF.

At least ten counts were recorded for this clonotype. The chain carries TRBV12-3 or TRBV12-4 and TRBJ1-5; D possibly corresponds to TRBD1 (6 bases). V was shortened by 5 bases and J by 1 base, with 9 bases between the two germline ends. The CDR3 has 14 residues. The CDR3: CASSLGASNQPQHF. For the CDR3, the DNA is TGTGCCAGCAGTCTGGGGGCCAGCAATCAGCCCCAGCATTTT.

This clonotype showed up just a few times. The rearrangement joins TRBV10-2 to TRBJ1-2; D gene unclear. Germline CDR1 is WSHSY and CDR2 is SAAADI. The V gene lost 5 bases and the J gene lost 9 bases, with 13 bases spanning the gap. The CDR3 has 12 amino acids. CDR3 region: CASSPTMGRYTF. The CDR3 nucleotides are TGCGCCAGCAGTCCTACCATGGGTCGCTACACCTTC.

Only a few counts were recorded for this clonotype. This chain links TRBV7-9 with TRBJ2-1; TRBD1 agrees at 10 bases. CDR3 length: 16 amino acids. Germline CDR1 reads SEHNR; CDR2 reads FQNEAQ (reference sequence). Trimming removed 5 bases from V and 4 bases from J; junction bases left unmatched: 8. CDR3 coding DNA: TGTGCCAGCAGCAACAGGGACAGGGGCGAATACAATGAGCAGTTCTTC. Its translation is CASSNRDRGEYNEQFF. Combining the CDR3 with reference TRBV7-9 and TRBJ2-1 gives the whole variable domain DTGVSQNPRHKITKRGQNVTFRCDPISEHNRLYWYRQTLGQGPEFLTYFQNEAQLEKSRLLSDRFSAERPKGSFSTLEIQRTEQGDSAMYLCASSNRDRGEYNEQFFGPGTRLTVL.

This clonotype was counted many times. Mismatch with germline at one junction end may stem from a read error. This chain joins TRBV7-7 and TRBJ2-2; D is ambiguous. Germline lookup yields CDR1 SSHAT and CDR2 FNYEAQ (reference sequence). The CDR3 is 13 amino acids. CDR3 sequence: CASSLDHGGELFF. The CDR3 nucleotides read TGTGCTAGCAGCTTAGACCATGGCGGGGAGCTGTTTTTT.

This clonotype was detected ten times or more. V usage is TRBV7-2 and J usage is TRBJ2-3; D is possibly TRBD2 (6 bases). Germline assignment: CDR1 SGHTA and CDR2 FQGNSA. The length of the CDR3 is 16 residues. The V end was cut by 2 bases, the J end by 0 bases, with 12 bases between. Written as DNA, the CDR3 is TGTGCCAGCAGCTTAACCGGAGGGTTGAGCACAGATACGCAGTATTTT. As protein: CASSLTGGLSTDTQYF.